These 10 T cell receptor beta chains originate from one sample sequenced in a study of CD8 T cells in Susac syndrome (dated by TCRdb to between 2018 and 2021). The receptor library was made with the immunoSEQ multiplex PCR assay. RNA was extracted using the RNeasy kit, and roughly 0.5 to 1 ug of the RNA was reverse transcribed with random hexamers. In-frame beta chains were kept once TCRdb had trimmed the public reads at Q25 with fastp and called clones with MiXCR. Every CDR3 protein is listed once, alongside the most common genes and DNA of its rows. The sample table shows fewer than 150,000 distinct CDR3 sequences, and just under 95% are seen once. The ten top clones hold approximately 0.097% of the sample. The sequenced sample consisted of CD4+ T cells from PBMCs. The receptors were gathered from a human donor with multiple sclerosis.

This chain links TRBV12-3 or TRBV12-4 with TRBJ1-5, with D hard to call. The CDR3 extends over 15 amino acids. V lost 4 bases and J lost 5, with 15 bases in between. CDR3 in DNA: TGTGCCAGCAGTTACCTTCGAGGGATCGATCAGCCCCAGCATTTT. Translated: CASSYLRGIDQPQHF.

V usage is TRBV6-2 or TRBV6-3 and J usage is TRBJ2-7; 9 bases map to TRBD2. Germline CDR1 is MNHEY and CDR2 is SVGEGT. The CDR3 consists of 16 residues. Germline trimming cut 9 bases from V and 3 bases from J; bases unmatched to any gene: 15. CDR3 residues: CASTESTSGPIYEQYF. CDR3 coding DNA: TGTGCCAGTACTGAATCGACTAGCGGCCCTATCTACGAGCAGTACTTC.

The V call is TRBV3-1, the J call TRBJ2-5; D unresolved. Trimming took 4 bases from V and 4 from J, leaving 13 bases between them. Germline V gene data show CDR1 as LGHDT and CDR2 as YNNKEL (reference sequence). This CDR3 contains 14 residues. CDR3 sequence (DNA): TGTGCCAGCAGCCGCCTGCCGGTTGGAGAGACCCAGTACTTC. Translating gives CASSRLPVGETQYF.

This clonotype was detected once. V usage is TRBV6-2 or TRBV6-3 and J usage is TRBJ2-7; weak D call: TRBD2 (6 bases). V was trimmed by 5 bases and J by 7 bases, leaving 15 bases between them. The CDR3 extends over 13 amino acids. Per the germline V gene, CDR1 is MNHEY and CDR2 is SVGEGT. CDR3 DNA sequence: TGTGCCAGCAGTCCGCCGGGTAGCGGTGAGCAGTACTTC. It is translated as CASSPPGSGEQYF.

The chain employs TRBV7-9 and TRBJ1-1; D not resolved. Germline CDR1 is SEHNR and CDR2 is FQNEAQ (reference sequence). This CDR3 is 13 amino acids long. The V end was cut by 6 bases, the J end by 2 bases, with 10 bases between. The CDR3 DNA reads TGTGCCAGCAGGAACAGCCTAAACACTGAAGCTTTCTTT. Its translation: CASRNSLNTEAFF.

The chain employs TRBV7-2 and TRBJ2-4, with a possible D match to TRBD2 (5 bases). Per the germline V gene, CDR1 is SGHTA and CDR2 is FQGNSA. The V end lost 2 bases, the J end lost 8 bases, and 13 bases lay between the germline ends. CDR3 length equals 14 residues. The CDR3 DNA follows: TGTGCCAGCAGCTTAATTCGGGGTCCGGACATTCAGTACTTC. It yields the protein CASSLIRGPDIQYF.

This chain connects TRBV6-2 or TRBV6-3 to TRBJ2-7; weak D call: TRBD2 (6 bases). Germline CDR1 MNHEY, CDR2 SVGEGT. Trimming took off 4 bases at V and 3 bases at J, with 16 bases between the two ends. The CDR3 runs to 15 residues. The CDR3 region is CASSSPGTLDYEQYF. CDR3 sequence (DNA): TGTGCCAGCAGTTCCCCGGGGACTCTAGACTACGAGCAGTACTTC.

This sequence joins TRBV7-9 and TRBJ2-3, with a tentative D call TRBD2 (6 bases). Trimming shortened V by 0 bases and J by 8 bases, and 6 bases separated the two germline ends. Germline lookup yields CDR1 SEHNR and CDR2 FQNEAQ (reference sequence). The CDR3 spans 12 residues. CDR3 loop: CASSLAEGTQYF. The DNA for the CDR3 is TGTGCCAGCAGCTTAGCGGAGGGTACGCAGTATTTT.

This chain uses TRBV7-9 with TRBJ1-1; unclear D gene. The germline gives CDR1 SEHNR, CDR2 FQNEAQ (reference sequence). The CDR3 has 14 residues. Trimming took 8 bases from V and 0 from J, leaving 13 bases between them. CDR3 coding DNA: TGTGCCAGCGGAAGACACGAGATGAACACTGAAGCTTTCTTT. Translated: CASGRHEMNTEAFF.

The chain joins TRBV10-3 to TRBJ2-2, with 10 bases matching TRBD2. In germline, CDR1 is ENHRY, CDR2 SYGVKD. V lost 7 bases and J lost 5; bases outside the gene matches: 7. The CDR3 extends over 15 amino acids. In DNA form, the CDR3 reads TGTGCCATCATGACGGGACTAGCGATAACCGGGGAGCTGTTTTTT. Protein: CAIMTGLAITGELFF.